Each of the 27 T cell receptor beta chains below was sequenced from the same sample in a study of T-cell reconstitution after alpha-beta-depleted transplantation in children. Library preparation (for TCRbeta) was performed with unique molecular identifiers. MiXCR, run by TCRdb on the PCR reads, gives a single entry per CDR3 protein. The sample shows nearly 550,000 distinct CDR3 sequences, roughly 18% of them seen only once. Sequenced here: PBMCs from the stem cell graft donor, sampled from the stem cell graft. These receptors all stem from a human donor who donated a stem cell graft to a child with acute lymphoblastic leukemia.

The gene calls are TRBV28 and TRBJ2-2; 7 nucleotides line up with TRBD2. V lost 3 bases and J lost 6; bases outside the gene matches: 4. The CDR3 has 14 amino acids. Germline V gene lookup returns CDR1 MDHEN and CDR2 SYDVKM. CDR3 sequence (DNA): TGTGCCAGCAGTTTCCGGGGAGGGGCCGGGGAGCTGTTTTTT. Translation: CASSFRGGAGELFF. The entire variable domain, with the rest obtained from reference TRBV28 and TRBJ2-2, is as follows: DVKVTQSSRYLVKRTGEKVFLECVQDMDHENMFWYRQDPGLGLRLIYFSYDVKMKEKGDIPEGYSVSREKKERFSLILESASTNQTSMYLCASSFRGGAGELFFGEGSRLTVL.

This chain joins TRBV5-1 and TRBJ1-1; TRBD1 is a possible D gene (6 bases). Germline values: CDR1 SGHRS, CDR2 YFSETQ. This CDR3 has 14 amino acids. Trimming shortened V by 3 bases and J by 5 bases, and 14 bases separated the two germline ends. The DNA of the CDR3 is TGCGCCAGCAGCTCCAACAGGGAAGGGACTGAAGCTTTCTTT. Translation: CASSSNREGTEAFF. Combining the CDR3 with reference TRBV5-1 and TRBJ1-1 gives the whole variable domain KAGVTQTPRYLIKTRGQQVTLSCSPISGHRSVSWYQQTPGQGLQFLFEYFSETQRNKGNFPGRFSGRQFSNSRSEMNVSTLELGDSALYLCASSSNREGTEAFFGQGTRLTVV.

This clonotype was found a few times. A read error may account for a junction end that differs from germline. The chain is built from TRBV29-1 and TRBJ2-2; 8 nucleotides match TRBD1. Germline V lookup: CDR1 SQVTM, CDR2 ANQGSEA. The CDR3 has 13 amino acids. CDR3 sequence (DNA): TGCAGCGTTGGACAGGGGCCCCCCGGGGAGCTGCTTTTT. Protein product: CSVGQGPPGELLF.

This clonotype was seen a few times. The rearrangement uses TRBV28 and TRBJ2-6; 11 nucleotides agree with TRBD1. After removal of 6 bases from V and 0 bases from J, the junction contained 7 bases not matched to a gene. The CDR3 is made up of 18 amino acids. Germline CDR1 reads MDHEN; CDR2 reads SYDVKM. The CDR3 DNA sequence: TGTGCCAGCAGACCGGGGACAGGGGGGTTCTCTGGGGCCAACGTCCTGACTTTC. Translated, it gives CASRPGTGGFSGANVLTF. Full variable domain (rest looked up from reference TRBV28 and TRBJ2-6): DVKVTQSSRYLVKRTGEKVFLECVQDMDHENMFWYRQDPGLGLRLIYFSYDVKMKEKGDIPEGYSVSREKKERFSLILESASTNQTSMYLCASRPGTGGFSGANVLTFGAGSRLTVL.

This chain uses TRBV19 with TRBJ1-5, with D perhaps matching TRBD1 (5 bases). Looked up from germline, CDR1 is LNHDA and CDR2 is SQIVND (reference sequence). Trimming removed 3 bases from V and 11 bases from J, with 11 bases in between. The CDR3 has 12 residues. In DNA form, the CDR3 reads TGTGCCAGTAGTATTGGTATCAGGGCCCAGCATTTT. Its protein product is CASSIGIRAQHF.

This clonotype was seen only a few times. The chain recombines TRBV5-8 with TRBJ2-7; tentative D call: TRBD2 (5 bases). V lost 1 base and J lost 0, with 14 bases in between. The CDR3 runs to 16 residues. Germline CDR1 is SGHTS and CDR2 is YDEGEE. The CDR3 sequence is CASSLLQVEGSYEQYF. The DNA of the CDR3 is TGTGCCAGCAGCTTGCTTCAGGTCGAGGGCTCCTACGAGCAGTACTTC. Using reference TRBV5-8 and TRBJ2-7 for the parts outside the CDR3, the full variable domain is EAGVTQSPTHLIKTRGQQATLRCSPISGHTSVYWYQQALGLGLQFLLWYDEGEERNRGNFPPRFSGRQFPNYSSELNVNALELEDSALYLCASSLLQVEGSYEQYFGPGTRLTVT.

The gene calls are TRBV18 and TRBJ1-6; D unresolved. CDR3 length: 14 amino acids. Germline CDR1 is KGHSH and CDR2 is LQKENI. Between the trimmed V and J ends, which lost 4 bases and 9 bases, there was a span of 13 bases. The CDR3 DNA reads as TGTGCCAGCTCACGCGACACCCTTGTTTCACCCCTCCACTTT. Amino acid sequence: CASSRDTLVSPLHF.

This clonotype was counted between two and nine times. The rearrangement uses TRBV6-2 or TRBV6-3 and TRBJ2-3; D gene ambiguous. Trimming cost V 3 bases and J 4 bases, with 11 bases left between them. Looked up from germline, CDR1 is MNHEY and CDR2 is SVGEGT. The CDR3 runs to 14 residues. The DNA for the CDR3 is TGTGCCAGCAGTTATGGGGTTCGTCCAGATACGCAGTATTTT. Translated: CASSYGVRPDTQYF.

Only a few counts were recorded for this clonotype. This chain joins TRBV11-2 and TRBJ2-6; possibly TRBD2 for D (6 bases). CDR3 size: 18 residues. Germline V gene data show CDR1 as SGHAT and CDR2 as FQNNGV. Between the trimmed V and J ends, which lost 5 bases and 0 bases, there was a span of 17 bases. This CDR3 is CASSLGTYRRSGANVLTF. The DNA for the CDR3 is TGTGCCAGCAGCCTTGGGACTTACCGGCGCTCTGGGGCCAACGTCCTGACTTTC.

V usage is TRBV5-1 and J usage is TRBJ2-3; tentative D call: TRBD1 (5 bases). V lost 3 bases and J 7 bases, leaving 21 bases between the germline ends. The CDR3 sequence is 16 residues long. Germline V gene data show CDR1 as SGHRS and CDR2 as YFSETQ. CDR3 DNA sequence: TGCGCCAGCAGCTCCCACAGGTCTTCATTTACACATACGCAGTATTTT. It specifies CASSSHRSSFTHTQYF.

This clonotype was detected a few times. J is TRBJ1-1 and V is TRBV27; D not resolved. CDR1 and CDR2 (germline): MNHEY, SMNVEV (reference sequence). Trimming shortened V by 6 bases and J by 3 bases, and 11 bases separated the two germline ends. The CDR3 is 13 residues long. The CDR3 DNA reads as TGTGCCAGCAGCTGGTGGCCGGACACTGAAGCTTTCTTT. Its translation is CASSWWPDTEAFF.

The CDR3 nucleotides read TGTGCCAGCAGAGACGCACTAGCGGGAGTCAGGGAGCAGTTCTTC. This translates into CASRDALAGVREQFF. The chain has TRBV12-3 or TRBV12-4 and TRBJ2-1; 11 bases line up with TRBD2. This CDR3 contains 15 residues. V was pared by 6 bases and J by 10 bases, with 11 bases of the junction left unmatched.

The rearrangement joins TRBV12-3 or TRBV12-4 to TRBJ2-3, with unresolved D. The CDR3 has 17 residues. V shed 6 bases and J shed 0 bases, with 19 bases lying between them. CDR3 residues: CASSERGLGFSTDTQYF. CDR3 nucleotide sequence: TGTGCCAGCAGCGAACGCGGTTTAGGGTTTAGCACAGATACGCAGTATTTT.

The chain employs TRBV5-6 and TRBJ1-5; D not certain. V shed 2 bases and J shed 1 base, with 7 bases lying between them. The CDR3 runs to 14 residues. Germline loops: CDR1 SGHDT, CDR2 YYEEEE. The CDR3 region is CASSFSPSNQPQHF. The CDR3 nucleotides read TGTGCCAGCAGCTTCAGCCCAAGCAATCAGCCCCAGCATTTT.

The chain combines TRBV12-3 or TRBV12-4 with TRBJ1-2, with D hard to call. The CDR3 is 14 residues long. Trimming took 7 bases from V and 4 from J, leaving 16 bases between them. Here the CDR3 DNA reads TGTGCCAGCACCCATTCGGACCGCGTCTATGGCTACACCTTC. This codes for CASTHSDRVYGYTF.

This chain uses TRBV2 with TRBJ2-1; 12 bases line up with TRBD2. Trimming at V came to 8 bases and at J to 2 bases, leaving 13 bases not matched to a gene. CDR3 length: 18 residues. CDR1 and CDR2 (germline): SNHLY, FYNNEI. CDR3 loop: CASCPRTSGKRAYNEQFF. CDR3 bases: TGTGCCAGCTGTCCCCGGACTAGCGGGAAGAGGGCCTACAATGAGCAGTTCTTC.

This clonotype has more than one count but fewer than ten. V is TRBV29-1 and J is TRBJ1-5; TRBD1 matches 7 bases. Germline values: CDR1 SQVTM, CDR2 ANQGSEA. The CDR3 is made up of 16 amino acids. The ends lost 6 bases at V and 11 bases at J; junction bases unmatched: 22. The CDR3 loop reads CSVWDANRGGMESQHF. Here the CDR3 DNA reads TGCAGCGTCTGGGACGCTAACAGGGGAGGGATGGAGTCCCAGCATTTT.

This chain uses TRBV24-1 with TRBJ2-3; D is undetermined. This CDR3 has 15 residues. CDR1 is KGHDR, CDR2 SFDVKD, per germline. Trimming removed 4 bases from V and 4 bases from J, with 14 bases in between. The CDR3 bases are TGTGCCACCAGTGACCCTCGCAGATACCCAGATACGCAGTATTTT. This encodes CATSDPRRYPDTQYF.

CDR3: CASSLGRSLNTEAFF. For the CDR3, the DNA is TGTGCCAGCTCACTGGGACGTTCTCTGAACACTGAAGCTTTCTTT. V is TRBV18 and J is TRBJ1-1, with D perhaps matching TRBD1 (5 bases). Per germline, CDR1 KGHSH and CDR2 LQKENI. This CDR3 region has 15 residues. V dropped 4 bases and J dropped 0 bases, with 12 bases sitting between them.

The sample holds a few counts of this clonotype. CDR3 sequence: CAISESPTEGLGGYTF. CDR3 sequence (DNA): TGTGCCATCAGTGAGTCCCCCACTGAGGGCTTGGGTGGCTACACCTTC. The genes are TRBV10-3 and TRBJ1-2; D is unresolved. The germline V gene encodes CDR1 ENHRY and CDR2 SYGVKD. This CDR3 is built from 16 residues. Trimming cost V 0 bases and J 7 bases, with 18 bases left between them.

This clonotype was picked up a small number of times. The chain employs TRBV24-1 and TRBJ2-3; weak D call: TRBD2 (6 bases). Trimming removed 2 bases from V and 3 bases from J, with 11 bases in between. Germline V CDR1 and CDR2: KGHDR, SFDVKD. The CDR3 consists of 15 residues. In DNA form, the CDR3 reads TGTGCCACCAGTGATTCGGGGGAGCCTACAGATACGCAGTATTTT. Its translation is CATSDSGEPTDTQYF.

This clonotype was counted a few times. The chain recombines TRBV20-1 with TRBJ2-2; 7 bases match TRBD2. With 3 bases clipped from V and 0 bases from J, the junction kept 4 bases outside the gene matches. The CDR3 covers 15 residues. Germline loops: CDR1 DFQATT, CDR2 SNEGSKA (reference sequence). CDR3 loop: CSASGRLTNTGELFF. Here the CDR3 DNA reads TGCAGTGCTAGCGGGAGGCTTACGAACACCGGGGAGCTGTTTTTT.

This clonotype showed up just a few times. This rearrangement joins TRBV9 to TRBJ2-2; D is ambiguous. Germline CDR1 is SGDLS and CDR2 is YYNGEE. This CDR3 contains 15 residues. Trimming pared 0 bases from V and 1 base from J, leaving 7 bases between. CDR3 residues: CASSVVRQNTGELFF. The CDR3 bases are TGTGCCAGCAGCGTAGTTCGGCAGAACACCGGGGAGCTGTTTTTT. The full variable domain, in which reference TRBV9 and TRBJ2-2 provide the parts outside the CDR3, is DSGVTQTPKHLITATGQRVTLRCSPRSGDLSVYWYQQSLDQGLQFLIQYYNGEERAKGNILERFSAQQFPDLHSELNLSSLELGDSALYFCASSVVRQNTGELFFGEGSRLTVL.

This clonotype was counted between two and nine times. The CDR3 sequence is CASSPGEQFF. The CDR3 nucleotides read TGTGCCAGCAGCCCGGGAGAGCAGTTCTTC. This chain links TRBV5-6 with TRBJ2-1; tentatively, D is TRBD2 (5 bases). Trimming removed 4 bases at V and 10 bases at J, with 6 bases between. CDR1 is SGHDT and CDR2 is YYEEEE in the germline V gene. This CDR3 contains 10 residues.

CDR3 region: CASSVEQGFPEAFF. CDR3 in DNA: TGCGCCAGCAGCGTGGAACAGGGGTTCCCTGAAGCTTTCTTT. The gene calls are TRBV5-1 and TRBJ1-1, with 7 bases matching TRBD1. The CDR3 totals 14 residues. CDR1 and CDR2 (germline): SGHRS, YFSETQ. Trimming took 4 bases from V and 6 from J; bases not matched to a gene: 9.

The chain recombines TRBV5-1 with TRBJ2-7; no clear D gene. The germline V and J ends were trimmed by 2 bases and 1 base, with 7 bases remaining between them. The CDR3 totals 13 residues. The V gene's germline CDR1 is SGHRS and CDR2 YFSETQ. This CDR3 reads CASSFRRSYEQYF. The CDR3 region has the DNA TGCGCCAGCAGCTTCAGACGGTCCTACGAGCAGTACTTC.

The V call is TRBV6-1, the J call TRBJ1-5; 9 bases are a match to TRBD1. This CDR3 spans 16 amino acids. With 4 bases clipped from V and 4 bases from J, the junction kept 8 bases outside the gene matches. CDR1 and CDR2 from the germline V gene are MNHNS and SASEGT. The CDR3, as DNA: TGTGCCAGCAGTGGAACGGGGACAGGGACTAATCAGCCCCAGCATTTT. Amino acids: CASSGTGTGTNQPQHF.